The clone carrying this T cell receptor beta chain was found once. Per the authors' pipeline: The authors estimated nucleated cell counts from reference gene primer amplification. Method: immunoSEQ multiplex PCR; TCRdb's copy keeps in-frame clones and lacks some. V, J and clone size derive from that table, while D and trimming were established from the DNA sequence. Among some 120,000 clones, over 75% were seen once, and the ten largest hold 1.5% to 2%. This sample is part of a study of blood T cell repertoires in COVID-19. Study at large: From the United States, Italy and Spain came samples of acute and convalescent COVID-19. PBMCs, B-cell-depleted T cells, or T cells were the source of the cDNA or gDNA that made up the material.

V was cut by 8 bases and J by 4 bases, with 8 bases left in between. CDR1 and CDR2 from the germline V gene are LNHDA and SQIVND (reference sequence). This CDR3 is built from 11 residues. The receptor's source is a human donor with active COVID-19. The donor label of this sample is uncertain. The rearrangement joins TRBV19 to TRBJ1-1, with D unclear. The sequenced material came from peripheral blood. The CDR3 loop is CASDNFTEAFF. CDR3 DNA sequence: TGTGCCAGTGACAACTTCACTGAAGCTTTCTTT. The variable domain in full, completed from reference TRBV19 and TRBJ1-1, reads DGGITQSPKYLFRKEGQNVTLSCEQNLNHDAMYWYRQDPGQGLRLIYYSQIVNDFQKGDIAEGYSVSREKKESFPLTVTSAQKNPTAFYLCASDNFTEAFFGQGTRLTVV.